This T cell receptor (beta chain) was sequenced for a study of blood T cells in healthy people across ages. Using a J-beta primer mix together with a sample-barcoded 5' primer, a second PCR was run for roughly 6 to 11 cycles. TCRdb called the 5' RACE reads again in MiXCR, with one record for every CDR3 protein. The sample has about 1,500,000 distinct CDR3 sequences, over 25% seen once. This clonotype was picked up a small number of times. Germline V gives CDR1 SGHVT, CDR2 SQSDAQ. Between the trimmed V and J ends, which lost 4 bases and 2 bases, there was a span of 21 bases. The CDR3 loop spans 17 amino acids.

The sequenced sample was blood. The chain combines TRBV7-4 with TRBJ2-7, with a possible D match to TRBD2 (5 bases). This sequence originates from a woman in her 30s in good health. The CDR3: CASSWPLGPGDTYEQYF. CDR3 sequence (DNA): TGTGCCAGCAGCTGGCCACTAGGACCAGGTGACACCTACGAGCAGTACTTC.